This T cell receptor beta chain was captured in a study of blood T cell repertoires in COVID-19. The wider study: Samples came from the United States, Italy and Spain, spanning acute and convalescent COVID-19. The analysed material was cDNA or gDNA that came from T cells, B-cell-depleted T cells, or PBMCs.

How the authors handled the data: Reference gene primer amplification gave estimated nucleated cell counts. The protocol was immunoSEQ multiplex PCR, while the TCRdb copy is restricted to in-frame clones and leaves out a portion. V and J calls and clone size are given by that table; D and trimming were obtained from the DNA. This table has 71,000 or so clones, approximately 80% appearing once. From germline, CDR1 is MNHEY and CDR2 SVGEGT. The CDR3 is 16 residues long. With 0 bases clipped from V and 4 bases from J, the junction kept 4 bases outside the gene matches. The specimen was peripheral blood. The receptor was derived from a man over 45 with acute or convalescent COVID-19. The chain combines TRBV6-2 or TRBV6-3 with TRBJ2-2, with TRBD1 identical over 8 bases. CDR3 coding DNA: TGTGCCAGCAGTTACTCGACAGGGGCAGGCACCGGGGAGCTGTTTTTT. Protein sequence: CASSYSTGAGTGELFF.